The clone carrying this T cell receptor beta chain has only a few counts. V lost 3 bases, J lost 2 bases, and 8 bases lay in between. Germline values: CDR1 MDHEN, CDR2 SYDVKM. The CDR3 extends over 13 amino acids. The authors' processing: Scientists estimated how many nucleated cells there were by amplifying reference gene primers. Method: immunoSEQ multiplex PCR; TCRdb's copy keeps in-frame clones and lacks some. That table is the source of V, J and clone size, and D and trimming were worked out from the DNA. The sample includes approximately 100,000 clones, about three quarters of them seen just once. The source of the sample is a study of blood T cell repertoires in COVID-19. Background on the study: Specimens from acute and convalescent COVID-19 originated in the United States, Italy and Spain. PBMCs, B-cell-depleted T cells, or T cells were the source of the cDNA or gDNA that made up the material.

The V and J genes are TRBV28 and TRBJ2-7; tentatively, D is TRBD1 (6 bases). This sequence was found in an elderly man with acute or convalescent COVID-19. The sample taken for sequencing was peripheral blood. CDR3 amino acids: CASSFSGAYEQYF. For the CDR3, the DNA is TGTGCCAGCAGTTTCTCAGGGGCCTACGAGCAGTACTTC.